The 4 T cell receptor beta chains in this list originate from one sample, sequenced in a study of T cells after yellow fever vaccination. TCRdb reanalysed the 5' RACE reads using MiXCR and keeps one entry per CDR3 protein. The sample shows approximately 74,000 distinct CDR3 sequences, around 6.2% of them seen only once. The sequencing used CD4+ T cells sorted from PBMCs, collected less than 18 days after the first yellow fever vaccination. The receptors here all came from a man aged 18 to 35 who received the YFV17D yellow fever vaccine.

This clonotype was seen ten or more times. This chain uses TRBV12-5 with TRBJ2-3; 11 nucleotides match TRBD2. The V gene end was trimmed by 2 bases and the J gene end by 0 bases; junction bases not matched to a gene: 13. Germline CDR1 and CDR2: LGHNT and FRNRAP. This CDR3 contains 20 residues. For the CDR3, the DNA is TGTGCTAGTGGTTTGCCCGCCGGGCTAGCGGGGGGTTCTAGCACAGATACGCAGTATTTT. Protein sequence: CASGLPAGLAGGSSTDTQYF.

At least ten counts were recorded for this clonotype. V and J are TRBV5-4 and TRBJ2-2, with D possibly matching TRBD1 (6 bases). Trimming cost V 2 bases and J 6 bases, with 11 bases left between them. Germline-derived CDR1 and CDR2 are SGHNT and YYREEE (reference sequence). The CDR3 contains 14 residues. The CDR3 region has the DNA TGTGCCAGCAGCTTTACCACAGGGCCCGGGGAGCTGTTTTTT. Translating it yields CASSFTTGPGELFF.

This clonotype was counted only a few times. The CDR3: CASSRGDRGETQYF. The CDR3 bases are TGTGCCAGCAGCCGTGGGGACAGGGGAGAGACCCAGTACTTC. The V call is TRBV7-9, the J call TRBJ2-5; the match to TRBD1 covers 10 bases. The CDR3 is 14 amino acids. The ends lost 5 bases at V and 4 bases at J; junction bases unmatched: 4. The germline V gene encodes CDR1 SEHNR and CDR2 FQNEAQ (reference sequence).

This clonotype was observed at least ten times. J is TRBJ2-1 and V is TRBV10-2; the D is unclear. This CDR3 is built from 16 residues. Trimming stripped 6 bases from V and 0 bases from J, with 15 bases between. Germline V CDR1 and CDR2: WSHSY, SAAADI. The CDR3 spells CASSAFRINSYNEQFF. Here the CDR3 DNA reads TGCGCCAGCAGCGCCTTTCGTATAAACTCCTACAATGAGCAGTTCTTC.